The clone carrying this TCR beta chain was picked up a small number of times. The CDR3 covers 14 residues. The germline gives CDR1 SNHLY, CDR2 FYNNEI. Between the trimmed V and J ends, which lost 6 bases and 3 bases, there was a span of 14 bases. The sample comes from a study of blood T cells in healthy people across ages. A second 7 to 11 cycle PCR used barcoded and J-beta primers. TCRdb fed the 5' RACE reads into MiXCR, producing one record per CDR3 protein. In the table there are roughly 1.7 million distinct CDR3 sequences, around 36% of which are singletons. Material for sequencing was blood. The TCR sequence derives from a woman in her 30s in good health. The chain couples TRBV2 to TRBJ2-5; the D is unclear. The CDR3 DNA sequence: TGTGCCAGCAGCGTCCCCCGGAAGGAAGAGACCCAGTACTTC. Its protein product is CASSVPRKEETQYF.